The source of this T cell receptor (beta chain) is a study of blood T cell repertoires in COVID-19. Some clones are missing from TCRdb's copy, which holds only in-frame ones; the method was immunoSEQ multiplex PCR. The sample consists of 200,000 to 250,000 clones, roughly 87% of them appearing once. After removal of 3 bases from V and 5 bases from J, the junction contained 7 bases not matched to a gene. Germline-derived CDR1 and CDR2 are GTSNPN and SVGIG (reference sequence). CDR3 length equals 14 residues. The chain combines TRBV30 with TRBJ1-1; TRBD1 matches at 9 bases. This clonotype originated in a man younger than 30 with acute COVID-19. Sequencing used PBMCs or T cells enriched from blood (not recorded which). Written as DNA, the CDR3 is TGTGCCTGGAGCTTTGGGACAGGGCGGACTGAAGCTTTCTTT. Translation: CAWSFGTGRTEAFF.